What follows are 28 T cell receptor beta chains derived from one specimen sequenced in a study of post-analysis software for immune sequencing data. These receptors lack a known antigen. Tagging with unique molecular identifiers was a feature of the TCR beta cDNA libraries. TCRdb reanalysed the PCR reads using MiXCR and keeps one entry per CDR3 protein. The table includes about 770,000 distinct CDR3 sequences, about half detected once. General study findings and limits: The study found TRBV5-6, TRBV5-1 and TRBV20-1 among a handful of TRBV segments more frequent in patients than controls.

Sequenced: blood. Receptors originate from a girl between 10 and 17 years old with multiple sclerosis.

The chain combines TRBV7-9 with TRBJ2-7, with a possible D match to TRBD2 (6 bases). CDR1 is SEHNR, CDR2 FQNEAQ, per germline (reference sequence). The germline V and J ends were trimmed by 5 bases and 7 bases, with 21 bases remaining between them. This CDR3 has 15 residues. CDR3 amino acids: CASSLGTSQAREQYF. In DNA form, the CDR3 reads TGTGCCAGCAGCCTAGGGACTTCCCAGGCGAGGGAGCAGTACTTC.

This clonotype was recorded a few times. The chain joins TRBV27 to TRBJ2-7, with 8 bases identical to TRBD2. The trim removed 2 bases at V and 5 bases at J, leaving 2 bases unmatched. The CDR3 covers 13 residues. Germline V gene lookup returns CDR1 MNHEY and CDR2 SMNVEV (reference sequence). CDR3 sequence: CASSLVGLDEQYF. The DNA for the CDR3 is TGTGCCAGCAGTTTAGTGGGACTAGACGAGCAGTACTTC.

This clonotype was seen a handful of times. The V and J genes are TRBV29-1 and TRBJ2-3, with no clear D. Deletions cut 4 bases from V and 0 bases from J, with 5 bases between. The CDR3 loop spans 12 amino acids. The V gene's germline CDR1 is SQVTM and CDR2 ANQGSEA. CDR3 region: CSVGKSTDTQYF. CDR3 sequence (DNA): TGCAGCGTTGGGAAGAGCACAGATACGCAGTATTTT.

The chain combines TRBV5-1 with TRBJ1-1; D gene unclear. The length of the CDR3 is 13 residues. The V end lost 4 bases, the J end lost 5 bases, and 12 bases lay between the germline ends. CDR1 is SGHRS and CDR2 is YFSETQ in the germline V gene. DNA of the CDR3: TGCGCCAGCAGCCAACCCCCCTTGACTGAAGCTTTCTTT. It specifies CASSQPPLTEAFF.

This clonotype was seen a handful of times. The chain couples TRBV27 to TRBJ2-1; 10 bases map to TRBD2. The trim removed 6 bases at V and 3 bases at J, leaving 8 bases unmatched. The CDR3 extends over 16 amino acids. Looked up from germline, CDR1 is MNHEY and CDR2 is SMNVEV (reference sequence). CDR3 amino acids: CASRPNSGGYYNEQFF. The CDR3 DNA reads TGTGCCAGCAGACCCAATAGCGGGGGGTACTACAATGAGCAGTTCTTC.

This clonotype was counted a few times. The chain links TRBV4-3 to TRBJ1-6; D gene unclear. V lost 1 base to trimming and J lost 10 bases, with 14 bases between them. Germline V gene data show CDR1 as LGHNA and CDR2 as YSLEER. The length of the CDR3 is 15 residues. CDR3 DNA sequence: TGCGCCAGCAGCCAAGTGGATAATGGTGTGTCACCCCTCCACTTT. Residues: CASSQVDNGVSPLHF.

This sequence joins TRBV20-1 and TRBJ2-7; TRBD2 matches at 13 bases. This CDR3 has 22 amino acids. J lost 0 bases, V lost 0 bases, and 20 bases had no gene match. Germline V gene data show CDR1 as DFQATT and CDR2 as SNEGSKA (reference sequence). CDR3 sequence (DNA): TGCAGTGCTAGAGAGATTCGTCCGGGACAGGGGACTAGCGGGACTGACTCCTACGAGCAGTACTTC. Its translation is CSAREIRPGQGTSGTDSYEQYF.

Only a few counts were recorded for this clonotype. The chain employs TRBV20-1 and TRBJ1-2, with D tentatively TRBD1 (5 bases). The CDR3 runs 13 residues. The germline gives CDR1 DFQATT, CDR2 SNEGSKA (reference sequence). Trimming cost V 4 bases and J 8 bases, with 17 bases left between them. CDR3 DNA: TGCAGTGCTAACCGCCCGGGGGGAGGGGGCTACACCTTC. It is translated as CSANRPGGGGYTF.

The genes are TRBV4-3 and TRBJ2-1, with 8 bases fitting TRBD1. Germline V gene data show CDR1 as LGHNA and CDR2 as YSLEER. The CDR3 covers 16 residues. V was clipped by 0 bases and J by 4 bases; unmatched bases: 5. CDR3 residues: CASSQDQGALYNEQFF. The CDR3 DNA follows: TGCGCCAGCAGCCAAGACCAGGGGGCCCTATACAATGAGCAGTTCTTC.

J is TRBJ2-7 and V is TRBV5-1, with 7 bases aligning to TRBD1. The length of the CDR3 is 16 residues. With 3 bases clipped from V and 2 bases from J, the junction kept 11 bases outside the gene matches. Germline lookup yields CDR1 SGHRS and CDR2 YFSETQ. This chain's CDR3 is CASSSWTGMDTYEQYF. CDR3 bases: TGCGCCAGCAGCTCCTGGACAGGCATGGATACCTACGAGCAGTACTTC. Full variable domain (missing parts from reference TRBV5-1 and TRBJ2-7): KAGVTQTPRYLIKTRGQQVTLSCSPISGHRSVSWYQQTPGQGLQFLFEYFSETQRNKGNFPGRFSGRQFSNSRSEMNVSTLELGDSALYLCASSSWTGMDTYEQYFGPGTRLTVT.

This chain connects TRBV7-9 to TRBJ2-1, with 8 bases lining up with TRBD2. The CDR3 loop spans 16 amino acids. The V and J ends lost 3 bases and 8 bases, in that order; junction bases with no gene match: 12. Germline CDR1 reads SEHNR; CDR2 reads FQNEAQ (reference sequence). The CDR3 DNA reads TGTGCCAGCAGCTTGATGCCCGACGGAGCGGGGGATGAGCAGTTCTTC. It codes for CASSLMPDGAGDEQFF.

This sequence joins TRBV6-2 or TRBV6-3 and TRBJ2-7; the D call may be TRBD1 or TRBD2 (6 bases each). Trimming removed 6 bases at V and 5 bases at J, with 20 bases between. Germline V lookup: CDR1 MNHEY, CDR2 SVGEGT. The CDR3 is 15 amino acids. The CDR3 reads CASSPSGAGQHEQYF. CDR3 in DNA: TGTGCCAGCAGCCCGTCGGGGGCAGGGCAACACGAGCAGTACTTC.

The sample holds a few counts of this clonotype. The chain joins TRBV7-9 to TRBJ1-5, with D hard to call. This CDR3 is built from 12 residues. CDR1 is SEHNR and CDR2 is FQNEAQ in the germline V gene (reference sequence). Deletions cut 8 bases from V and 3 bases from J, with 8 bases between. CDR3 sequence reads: CASGVDNQPQHF. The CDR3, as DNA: TGTGCCAGCGGCGTTGACAATCAGCCCCAGCATTTT.

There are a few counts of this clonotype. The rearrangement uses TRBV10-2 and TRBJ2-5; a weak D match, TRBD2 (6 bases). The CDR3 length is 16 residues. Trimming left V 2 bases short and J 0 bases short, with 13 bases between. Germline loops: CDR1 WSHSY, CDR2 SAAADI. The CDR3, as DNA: TGCGCCAGCAGTGAGCGGCGCGGGACGTACCAAGAGACCCAGTACTTC. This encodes CASSERRGTYQETQYF.

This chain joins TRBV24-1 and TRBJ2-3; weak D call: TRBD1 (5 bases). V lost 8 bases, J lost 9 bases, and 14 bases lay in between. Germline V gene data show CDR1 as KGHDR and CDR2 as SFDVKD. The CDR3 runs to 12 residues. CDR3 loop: CATTTDQGTQYF. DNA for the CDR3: TGTGCCACCACGACCGACCAGGGCACGCAGTATTTT.

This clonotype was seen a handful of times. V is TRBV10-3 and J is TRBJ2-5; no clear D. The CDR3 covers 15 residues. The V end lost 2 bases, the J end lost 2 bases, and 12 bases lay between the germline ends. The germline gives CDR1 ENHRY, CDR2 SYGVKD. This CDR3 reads CAISESGPQQETQYF. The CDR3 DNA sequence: TGTGCCATCAGTGAGAGTGGTCCACAGCAAGAGACCCAGTACTTC.

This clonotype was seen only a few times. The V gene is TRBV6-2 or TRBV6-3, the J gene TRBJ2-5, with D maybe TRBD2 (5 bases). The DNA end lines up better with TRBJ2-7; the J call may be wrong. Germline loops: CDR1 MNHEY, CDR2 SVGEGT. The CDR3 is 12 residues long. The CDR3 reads CANSQRPDEQYF. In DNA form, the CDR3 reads TGTGCCAACTCGCAGCGGCCGGACGAGCAGTACTTC.

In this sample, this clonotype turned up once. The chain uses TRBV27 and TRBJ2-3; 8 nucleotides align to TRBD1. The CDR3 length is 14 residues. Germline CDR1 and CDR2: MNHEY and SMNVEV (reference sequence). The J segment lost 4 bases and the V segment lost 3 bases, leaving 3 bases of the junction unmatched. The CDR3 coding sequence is TGTGCCAGCAGTTTCAGGGGGCTCGCAGATACGCAGTATTTT. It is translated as CASSFRGLADTQYF.

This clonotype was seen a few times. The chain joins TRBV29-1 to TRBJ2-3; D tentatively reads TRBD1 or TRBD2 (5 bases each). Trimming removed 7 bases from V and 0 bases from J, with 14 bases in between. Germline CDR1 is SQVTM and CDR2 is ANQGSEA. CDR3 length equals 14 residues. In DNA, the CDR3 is TGCAGCGGATTTGGGGGAGCGAGCACAGATACGCAGTATTTT. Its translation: CSGFGGASTDTQYF.

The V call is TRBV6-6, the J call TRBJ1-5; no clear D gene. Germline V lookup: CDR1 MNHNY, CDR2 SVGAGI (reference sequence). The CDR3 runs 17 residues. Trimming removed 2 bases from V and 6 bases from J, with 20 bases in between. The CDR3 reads CASSYTDDPLGIQPQHF. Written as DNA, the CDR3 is TGTGCCAGCAGTTACACTGACGACCCCCTAGGGATTCAGCCCCAGCATTTT.

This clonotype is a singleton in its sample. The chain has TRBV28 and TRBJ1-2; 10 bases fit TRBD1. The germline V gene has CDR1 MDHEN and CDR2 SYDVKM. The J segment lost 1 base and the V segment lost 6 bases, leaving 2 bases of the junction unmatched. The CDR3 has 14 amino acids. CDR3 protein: CASRTGGNNYGYTF. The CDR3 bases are TGTGCCAGCAGGACAGGGGGCAATAACTATGGCTACACCTTC.

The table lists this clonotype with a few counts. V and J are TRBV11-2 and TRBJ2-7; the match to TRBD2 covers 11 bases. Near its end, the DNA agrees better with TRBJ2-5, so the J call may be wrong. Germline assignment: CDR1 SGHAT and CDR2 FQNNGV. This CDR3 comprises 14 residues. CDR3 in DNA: TGTGCCAGCGGTATGACTAGCGGGAAGCAGACCCAGTACTTC. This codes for CASGMTSGKQTQYF.

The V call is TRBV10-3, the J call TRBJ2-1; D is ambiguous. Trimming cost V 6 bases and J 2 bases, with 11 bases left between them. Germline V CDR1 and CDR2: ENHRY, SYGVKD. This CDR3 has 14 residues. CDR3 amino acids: CAISYSVTYNEQFF. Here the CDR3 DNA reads TGTGCCATCAGCTACAGCGTGACCTACAATGAGCAGTTCTTC.

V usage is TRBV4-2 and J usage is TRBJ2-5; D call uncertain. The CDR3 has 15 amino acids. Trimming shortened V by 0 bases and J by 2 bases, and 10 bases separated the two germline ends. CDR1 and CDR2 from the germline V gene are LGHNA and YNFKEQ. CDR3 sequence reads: CASSQDPSRQETQYF. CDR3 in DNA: TGTGCCAGCAGCCAAGATCCCTCTAGACAAGAGACCCAGTACTTC.

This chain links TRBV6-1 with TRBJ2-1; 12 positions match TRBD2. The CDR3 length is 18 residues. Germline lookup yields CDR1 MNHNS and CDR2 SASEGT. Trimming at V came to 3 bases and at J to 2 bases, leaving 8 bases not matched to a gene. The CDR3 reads CASSEGRGLAGAYNEQFF. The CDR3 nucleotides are TGTGCCAGCAGTGAGGGACGGGGACTAGCGGGCGCCTACAATGAGCAGTTCTTC.

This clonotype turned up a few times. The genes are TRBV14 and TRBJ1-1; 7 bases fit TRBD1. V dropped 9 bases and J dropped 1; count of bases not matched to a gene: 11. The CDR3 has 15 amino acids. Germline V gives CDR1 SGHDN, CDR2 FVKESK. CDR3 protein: CASHTQGTANTEAFF. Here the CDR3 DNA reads TGTGCCAGTCATACCCAGGGGACAGCGAACACTGAAGCTTTCTTT.

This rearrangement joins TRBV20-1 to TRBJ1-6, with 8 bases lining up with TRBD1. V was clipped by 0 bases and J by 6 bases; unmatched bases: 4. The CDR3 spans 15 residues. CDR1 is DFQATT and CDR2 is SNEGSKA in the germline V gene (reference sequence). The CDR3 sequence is CSARDQTGVNSPLHF. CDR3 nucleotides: TGCAGTGCTAGAGATCAGACAGGGGTTAATTCACCCCTCCACTTT.

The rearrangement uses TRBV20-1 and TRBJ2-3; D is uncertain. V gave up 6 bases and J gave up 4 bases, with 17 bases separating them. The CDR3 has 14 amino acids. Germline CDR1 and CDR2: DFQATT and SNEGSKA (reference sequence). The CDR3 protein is CSAAALTRADTQYF. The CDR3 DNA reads TGCAGTGCGGCAGCCCTTACTCGCGCAGATACGCAGTATTTT.